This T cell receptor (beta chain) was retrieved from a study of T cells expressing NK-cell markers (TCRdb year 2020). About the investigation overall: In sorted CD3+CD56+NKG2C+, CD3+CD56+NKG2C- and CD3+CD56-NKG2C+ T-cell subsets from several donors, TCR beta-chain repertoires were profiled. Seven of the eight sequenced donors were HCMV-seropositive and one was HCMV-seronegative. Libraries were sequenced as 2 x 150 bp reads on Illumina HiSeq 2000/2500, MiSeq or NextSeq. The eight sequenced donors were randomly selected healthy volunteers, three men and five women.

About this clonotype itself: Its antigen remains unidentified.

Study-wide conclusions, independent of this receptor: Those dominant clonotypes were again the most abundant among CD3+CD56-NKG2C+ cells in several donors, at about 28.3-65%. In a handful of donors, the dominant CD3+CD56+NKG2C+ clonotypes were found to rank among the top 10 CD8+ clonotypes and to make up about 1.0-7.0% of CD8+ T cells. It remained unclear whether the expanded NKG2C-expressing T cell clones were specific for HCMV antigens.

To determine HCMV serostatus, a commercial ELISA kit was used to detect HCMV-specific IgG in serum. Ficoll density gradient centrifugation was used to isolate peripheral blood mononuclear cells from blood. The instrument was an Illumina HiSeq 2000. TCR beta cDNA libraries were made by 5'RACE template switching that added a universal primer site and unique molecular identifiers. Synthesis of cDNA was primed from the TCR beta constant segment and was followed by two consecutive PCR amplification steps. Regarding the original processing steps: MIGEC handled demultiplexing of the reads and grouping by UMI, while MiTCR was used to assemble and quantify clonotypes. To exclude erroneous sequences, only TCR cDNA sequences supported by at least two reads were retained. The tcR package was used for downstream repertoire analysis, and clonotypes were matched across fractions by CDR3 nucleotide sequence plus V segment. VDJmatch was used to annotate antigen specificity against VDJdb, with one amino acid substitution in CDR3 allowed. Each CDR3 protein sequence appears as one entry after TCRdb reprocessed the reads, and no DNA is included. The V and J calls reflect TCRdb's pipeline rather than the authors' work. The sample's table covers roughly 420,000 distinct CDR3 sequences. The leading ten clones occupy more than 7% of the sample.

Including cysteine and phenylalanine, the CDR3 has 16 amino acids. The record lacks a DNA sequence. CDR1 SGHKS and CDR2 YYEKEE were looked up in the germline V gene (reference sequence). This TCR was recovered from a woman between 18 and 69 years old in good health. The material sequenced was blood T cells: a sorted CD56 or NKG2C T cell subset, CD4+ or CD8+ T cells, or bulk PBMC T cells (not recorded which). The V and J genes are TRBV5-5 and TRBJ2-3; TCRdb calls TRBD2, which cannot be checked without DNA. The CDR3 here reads CASSPGLAGAPDTQYF.